This T cell receptor (beta chain) was sequenced for a study of blood T cell repertoires in COVID-19. In the authors' methods: Estimated nucleated cell counts came from reference gene primer amplification. Clones were read by immunoSEQ multiplex PCR, and TCRdb kept only the in-frame ones, dropping some. The DNA was the basis for D and trimming; V, J and clone size are from that table. The sample has 410,000 or so clones, 80% to 90% seen once. This CDR3 is 15 amino acids long. Germline CDR1 MNHEY, CDR2 SVGAGI. Trimming removed 6 bases from V and 0 bases from J, with 12 bases in between. The sequencing sample was made of peripheral blood. V gene TRBV6-5 combines with J gene TRBJ2-1, with TRBD1 as a possible D gene (5 bases). The receptor's source is a woman in her 30s with active or convalescent COVID-19. The DNA of the CDR3 is TGTGCCAGCAGCGTCAGGGCGAGCTCCTACAATGAGCAGTTCTTC. Its translation is CASSVRASSYNEQFF.